The T cell receptor beta chain under discussion was sequenced for a study of blood T cell repertoires in COVID-19 (dated by TCRdb to 2020 to 2021). Regarding the complete study: Samples from collaborators originated in the United States, Italy and Spain and spanned both the acute and convalescent phases of COVID-19. The prospective study material was composed of cDNA or gDNA derived from T cells, B-cell-depleted T cells, or PBMCs. Deeply sampled blood TCRbeta repertoires from subjects exposed to, actively infected with, or recovered from COVID-19 were included in the dataset. The repertoires were made available in a free public database intended to serve as a resource for research on the immune response to SARS-CoV-2. The samples were drawn from the first 160 participants of the ongoing ImmuneRACE study and from 1,254 subjects provided by 6 global collaborators. Sample metadata almost always included a de-identified subject ID, COVID-19 status, age in years and sex. Where available, HLA class I and class II types were obtained from metadata supplied by the sample provider rather than from assay-based typing. The research as a whole found: How much clinical and demographic metadata was included differed by source and by participant, and the metadata was provided uncurated.

TCRbeta CDR3 regions were amplified from genomic DNA using the immunoSEQ Assay, a bias-controlled multiplex PCR. The paper's data handling went like this. The number of nucleated cells in each sample was estimated by amplification of reference gene primers within the assay. To quantify the absolute abundance of each unique TCRbeta CDR3 rearrangement, sequence reads were collapsed and filtered. Productive Simpson clonality was computed per sample as the square root of Simpson's diversity index over productive rearrangements. Held by TCRdb, this immuneACCESS table contains in-frame sequences only and omits some clones. Under half of the omission traces to an unresolved V gene where checked; the cause of the rest is unknown. Clonal size and the V and J genes are those of that table, whereas D and trimming came from the DNA. This sample has roughly 43,000 clones in its table, and 75% to 90% of those were observed once. The top ten constitute around 8.2% of the sample.

The collaborating institutions used their own protocols to collect whole blood in K2EDTA tubes. Collaborator samples were shipped for TCRbeta analysis as frozen whole blood, isolated PBMCs, or DNA extracted from either sample type. Spanning cysteine to phenylalanine, the CDR3 consists of 12 amino acids. The read is trimmed to its CDR3 DNA, 36 bases read in frame from base 1. Relative to germline, V is 9 bases shorter and J is 6 bases shorter, with 12 bases between their ends. The CDR1 and CDR2 encoded by the germline V gene are SGHRS and YFSETQ. Concerning this clone: Its antigen is unknown. No qualities accompany the bases; no much larger clone lies one base away.

The source material was peripheral blood. The sequence was collected from a man aged 60 to 75 with active COVID-19. The chain was built from TRBV5-1 and TRBJ2-2, with TRBD1 perhaps the D gene, on 6 matching bases. The CDR3 region has the sequence CATSEGAGELFF. The bases read TGCGCCACTTCAGAGGGGGCCGGGGAGCTGTTTTTT.